A selection of T cell receptor beta chains follows, all from one sample in a study of OX40 agonist ivuxolimab in advanced cancers. Assay: immunoSEQ multiplex PCR; the TCRdb copy retains only in-frame clones and omits some. The sample carries 55,000 to 80,000 clones, roughly 81% recorded once. Sequenced here: CD4+ or CD8+ T cells sorted from blood, sampled in a trial of the OX40 agonist ivuxolimab. The receptor source for this set is an adult with an advanced solid tumor such as melanoma, head and neck, liver or kidney cancer. CDR3s include the opening cysteine and the closing phenylalanine or tryptophan. The order of the fields is V gene, D gene, clone size, J gene, CDR3 length, CDR3 DNA, CDR3 protein. D genes are given only for firm matches. Only some rows state a clone size, as once, few, many or a class for expanded clones.

v_gene: TRBV9
d_gene: .
abundance: .
j_gene: TRBJ2-2
len: 16
CDR3nt: TGTGCCAGCAGCGTAGATGGAGGCGTTAACACCGGGGAGCTGTTTTTT
CDR3aa: CASSVDGGVNTGELFF

v_gene: TRBV5-6
d_gene: .
abundance: .
j_gene: TRBJ2-1
len: 14
CDR3nt: TGTGCCAGCAGCTTGGCCGGACAATTGGCTGAGCAGTTCTTC
CDR3aa: CASSLAGQLAEQFF

v_gene: TRBV4-2
d_gene: .
abundance: few
j_gene: TRBJ1-1
len: 15
CDR3nt: TGTGCCAGCAGCCAGGCTGGGACATTTAACACTGAAGCTTTCTTT
CDR3aa: CASSQAGTFNTEAFF

v_gene: TRBV28
d_gene: TRBD2
abundance: .
j_gene: TRBJ2-7
len: 17
CDR3nt: TGTGCCAGCAGTTCCCCAAGTGTCGGGGGGAAACTCTACGAGCAGTACTTC
CDR3aa: CASSSPSVGGKLYEQYF

v_gene: TRBV7-3
d_gene: .
abundance: .
j_gene: TRBJ2-1
len: 15
CDR3nt: TGTGCCAGCAGCTTAAGCGGGGGCTTCTACAATGAGCAGTTCTTC
CDR3aa: CASSLSGGFYNEQFF

v_gene: TRBV19
d_gene: .
abundance: .
j_gene: TRBJ2-7
len: 14
CDR3nt: TGTGCCAGTAGTATAGATGGGTTTACCTACGAGCAGTACTTC
CDR3aa: CASSIDGFTYEQYF

v_gene: TRBV6-5
d_gene: .
abundance: .
j_gene: TRBJ1-2
len: 13
CDR3nt: TGTGCCAGCAGTTACGGTGTCAGCTATGGCTACACCTTC
CDR3aa: CASSYGVSYGYTF

v_gene: TRBV28
d_gene: .
abundance: .
j_gene: TRBJ1-5
len: 12
CDR3nt: TGTGCCAGCACAGCTCTCAATCAGCCCCAGCATTTT
CDR3aa: CASTALNQPQHF

v_gene: TRBV5-6
d_gene: TRBD2
abundance: .
j_gene: TRBJ2-5
len: 15
CDR3nt: TGTGCCAGCAGCTTGGTAGCGGGGGAGAGAGAGACCCAGTACTTC
CDR3aa: CASSLVAGERETQYF

v_gene: TRBV18
d_gene: .
abundance: .
j_gene: TRBJ2-4
len: 16
CDR3nt: TGTGCCAGCTCACCACAGCCGGGGAGAGCCAAAAACATTCAGTACTTC
CDR3aa: CASSPQPGRAKNIQYF

v_gene: TRBV19
d_gene: .
abundance: few
j_gene: TRBJ2-3
len: 12
CDR3nt: TGTGCCAGTAGTATATGGGAGGATACGCAGTATTTT
CDR3aa: CASSIWEDTQYF

v_gene: TRBV5-4
d_gene: TRBD1
abundance: .
j_gene: TRBJ1-4
len: 15
CDR3nt: TGTGCCAGCAGCTCCCGGACAGGGGCTAATGAAAAACTGTTTTTT
CDR3aa: CASSSRTGANEKLFF

v_gene: TRBV5-1
d_gene: .
abundance: .
j_gene: TRBJ2-7
len: 15
CDR3nt: TGCGCCAGCAGGCTGGGGGACACAGACTCCTACGAGCAGTACTTC
CDR3aa: CASRLGDTDSYEQYF

v_gene: TRBV7-6
d_gene: .
abundance: .
j_gene: TRBJ1-1
len: 14
CDR3nt: TGTGCCAGCAGCTTATTGACAGTGAACACTGAAGCTTTCTTT
CDR3aa: CASSLLTVNTEAFF

v_gene: TRBV10-3
d_gene: TRBD2
abundance: .
j_gene: TRBJ2-2
len: 20
CDR3nt: TGTGCCATCAGTGCTGGACTAGCGGGAGGTACGAGCGCGAACACCGGGGAGCTGTTTTTT
CDR3aa: CAISAGLAGGTSANTGELFF

v_gene: TRBV7-9
d_gene: .
abundance: few
j_gene: TRBJ1-1
len: 15
CDR3nt: TGTGCCAGCAGCTTATCACGGGGTGGGAACACTGAAGCTTTCTTT
CDR3aa: CASSLSRGGNTEAFF

v_gene: TRBV28
d_gene: .
abundance: .
j_gene: TRBJ2-5
len: 16
CDR3nt: TGTGCCAGCAGTTTATCGAATCAGGGCCCCCAAGAGACCCAGTACTTC
CDR3aa: CASSLSNQGPQETQYF

v_gene: TRBV2
d_gene: .
abundance: once
j_gene: TRBJ1-5
len: 14
CDR3nt: TGTGCCAGCAGTGTAGGGGTCGGCAATCAGCCCCAGCATTTT
CDR3aa: CASSVGVGNQPQHF

v_gene: TRBV6-5
d_gene: .
abundance: .
j_gene: TRBJ2-7
len: 16
CDR3nt: TGTGCCAGCAGTTTAAGCCGGAGCTCCAGGGGCGGCGAGCAGTACTTC
CDR3aa: CASSLSRSSRGGEQYF

v_gene: TRBV10-2
d_gene: .
abundance: .
j_gene: TRBJ1-6
len: 18
CDR3nt: TGCGCCAGCACGTCTGCCGGCCCCTTGAGCTCCTATAATTCACCCCTCCACTTT
CDR3aa: CASTSAGPLSSYNSPLHF

v_gene: TRBV29-1
d_gene: TRBD2
abundance: .
j_gene: TRBJ2-7
len: 12
CDR3nt: TGCAGCGTGGGAGCGGGGGGTTACGAGCAGTACTTC
CDR3aa: CSVGAGGYEQYF

v_gene: TRBV7-3
d_gene: .
abundance: .
j_gene: TRBJ2-5
len: 13
CDR3nt: TGTGCCAGCAGCGTCTGGGGCCAAGAGACCCAGTACTTC
CDR3aa: CASSVWGQETQYF

v_gene: TRBV9
d_gene: .
abundance: .
j_gene: TRBJ2-2
len: 16
CDR3nt: TGTGCCAGCAGCGTAAGGGGCGACGCCGGCACCGGGGAGCTGTTTTTT
CDR3aa: CASSVRGDAGTGELFF

v_gene: TRBV30
d_gene: .
abundance: .
j_gene: TRBJ1-3
len: 14
CDR3nt: TGTGCTTGGGGAAAAGGCAGCTCTGGAAACACCATATATTTT
CDR3aa: CAWGKGSSGNTIYF

v_gene: TRBV30
d_gene: .
abundance: once
j_gene: TRBJ2-7
len: 13
CDR3nt: TGTGCCTGGAGTGATGGCAGAACGTACGAGCAGTACTTC
CDR3aa: CAWSDGRTYEQYF

v_gene: TRBV6-5
d_gene: .
abundance: .
j_gene: TRBJ1-5
len: 13
CDR3nt: TGTGCCAGCAGGGCAGGGCCGGGGCAGCCCCAGCATTTT
CDR3aa: CASRAGPGQPQHF

v_gene: TRBV7-3
d_gene: TRBD1
abundance: .
j_gene: TRBJ1-2
len: 15
CDR3nt: TGTGCCAGCAGCTTAACCCCGGGACAGTCTCATGGCTACACCTTC
CDR3aa: CASSLTPGQSHGYTF

v_gene: TRBV29-1
d_gene: TRBD1
abundance: few
j_gene: TRBJ2-1
len: 14
CDR3nt: TGCAGCGTTGCCGGGACAGGCCCCTACAATGAGCAGTTCTTC
CDR3aa: CSVAGTGPYNEQFF

v_gene: TRBV7-6
d_gene: .
abundance: .
j_gene: TRBJ2-1
len: 13
CDR3nt: TGTGCCAGCAGCTTAGGCCGCAACAATGAGCAGTTCTTC
CDR3aa: CASSLGRNNEQFF

v_gene: TRBV7-9
d_gene: TRBD1
abundance: .
j_gene: TRBJ1-2
len: 16
CDR3nt: TGTGCCAGCAGCCCCTACTTGGACAGGGGCCTTGGTGGCTACACCTTC
CDR3aa: CASSPYLDRGLGGYTF

v_gene: TRBV14
d_gene: .
abundance: .
j_gene: TRBJ2-7
len: 11
CDR3nt: TGTGCCAGCAGCGAGGCCCACGAGCAGTACTTC
CDR3aa: CASSEAHEQYF

v_gene: TRBV9
d_gene: .
abundance: .
j_gene: TRBJ1-3
len: 16
CDR3nt: TGTGCCAGCAGCGTCAAACGGGACTCCTCTGGAAACACCATATATTTT
CDR3aa: CASSVKRDSSGNTIYF

v_gene: TRBV5-1
d_gene: .
abundance: .
j_gene: TRBJ2-2
len: 13
CDR3nt: TGCGCCAGCAGCTTGGTTGGGGCCGGGGAGCTGTTTTTT
CDR3aa: CASSLVGAGELFF

v_gene: TRBV5-1
d_gene: .
abundance: .
j_gene: TRBJ2-1
len: 15
CDR3nt: TGCGCCAGCAGCTTGGAAGGGGATTCCTACAATGAGCAGTTCTTC
CDR3aa: CASSLEGDSYNEQFF

v_gene: TRBV30
d_gene: .
abundance: .
j_gene: TRBJ1-5
len: 11
CDR3nt: TGTGCCTGGGGATTGGGGCAGCCCCAGCATTTT
CDR3aa: CAWGLGQPQHF

v_gene: TRBV4-2
d_gene: .
abundance: .
j_gene: TRBJ1-6
len: 16
CDR3nt: TGTGCCAGCAGCCGTACTACGGGGGTAGGTAATTCACCCCTCCACTTT
CDR3aa: CASSRTTGVGNSPLHF

v_gene: TRBV7-8
d_gene: .
abundance: .
j_gene: TRBJ2-6
len: 16
CDR3nt: TGTGCCAGCAGCTTAATAGTAGGGGCCGGGGCCAACGTCCTGACTTTC
CDR3aa: CASSLIVGAGANVLTF

v_gene: TRBV10-2
d_gene: .
abundance: .
j_gene: TRBJ2-7
len: 12
CDR3nt: TGCGCCAGCAGTGACCCTGGGGACGAGCAGTACTTC
CDR3aa: CASSDPGDEQYF

v_gene: TRBV7-8
d_gene: .
abundance: .
j_gene: TRBJ1-5
len: 12
CDR3nt: TGTGCCAGCAGCTTAGAGAAGGGACCCCAGCATTTT
CDR3aa: CASSLEKGPQHF

v_gene: TRBV7-3
d_gene: .
abundance: once
j_gene: TRBJ1-1
len: 13
CDR3nt: TGTGCCAGCAGCGCGCCGGGACAAATGGAAGCTTTCTTT
CDR3aa: CASSAPGQMEAFF

v_gene: TRBV5-6
d_gene: .
abundance: .
j_gene: TRBJ1-1
len: 15
CDR3nt: TGTGCCAGCAGCTTGGGCGTCCTCATTGGGACTGAAGCTTTCTTT
CDR3aa: CASSLGVLIGTEAFF

v_gene: TRBV28
d_gene: .
abundance: .
j_gene: TRBJ2-7
len: 12
CDR3nt: TGTGCCAGCGGACTCGCCCCCTACGAGCAGTACTTC
CDR3aa: CASGLAPYEQYF

v_gene: TRBV11-2
d_gene: TRBD2
abundance: .
j_gene: TRBJ2-5
len: 15
CDR3nt: TGTGCCAGCAGCCCCTCCGCGGGAGCTATTGAGACCCAGTACTTC
CDR3aa: CASSPSAGAIETQYF

v_gene: TRBV2
d_gene: .
abundance: .
j_gene: TRBJ2-1
len: 12
CDR3nt: TGTGCCAGCACCGACCCAGGGGGGATGCAGTTCTTC
CDR3aa: CASTDPGGMQFF

v_gene: TRBV5-1
d_gene: .
abundance: .
j_gene: TRBJ2-1
len: 16
CDR3nt: TGCGCCAGCAGTTTCACCGACAGAAGCTCCTACAATGAGCAGTTCTTC
CDR3aa: CASSFTDRSSYNEQFF

v_gene: TRBV28
d_gene: TRBD2
abundance: .
j_gene: TRBJ2-3
len: 15
CDR3nt: TGTGCCAGCAGGAGCGGGGGAGCTAGCACAGATACGCAGTATTTT
CDR3aa: CASRSGGASTDTQYF

v_gene: TRBV2
d_gene: .
abundance: .
j_gene: TRBJ2-3
len: 12
CDR3nt: TGTGCCACCAGGACTAGCACAGATACGCAGTATTTT
CDR3aa: CATRTSTDTQYF

v_gene: TRBV5-5
d_gene: .
abundance: .
j_gene: TRBJ1-2
len: 15
CDR3nt: TGTGCCAGCAGCTTGGATCTCCTTCGGCGCTATGGCTACACCTTC
CDR3aa: CASSLDLLRRYGYTF

v_gene: TRBV7-2
d_gene: .
abundance: .
j_gene: TRBJ1-2
len: 13
CDR3nt: TGTGCCAGCAGCCAGGGGCCTAACTATGGCTACACCTTC
CDR3aa: CASSQGPNYGYTF

v_gene: TRBV15
d_gene: .
abundance: .
j_gene: TRBJ2-7
len: 13
CDR3nt: TGTGCCACCAGCATAAAGACAGCCTACGAGCAGTACTTC
CDR3aa: CATSIKTAYEQYF

v_gene: TRBV5-1
d_gene: TRBD1
abundance: .
j_gene: TRBJ1-1
len: 15
CDR3nt: TGCGCCAGCAGCCAGCGACAGGGTGTGAACACTGAAGCTTTCTTT
CDR3aa: CASSQRQGVNTEAFF

v_gene: TRBV9
d_gene: .
abundance: .
j_gene: TRBJ2-1
len: 15
CDR3nt: TGTGCCAGCAGCGTAGCGAGATTTCAGTCTGATGAGCAGTTCTTC
CDR3aa: CASSVARFQSDEQFF

v_gene: TRBV11-2
d_gene: .
abundance: .
j_gene: TRBJ2-5
len: 17
CDR3nt: TGTGCCAGCAGCTTAGGACCCCCAGGAGGGGGCCAAGAGACCCAGTACTTC
CDR3aa: CASSLGPPGGGQETQYF

v_gene: TRBV28
d_gene: TRBD1
abundance: .
j_gene: TRBJ1-2
len: 13
CDR3nt: TGTGCCAGCAGTCCGGGACAGGGGAATGGCTACACCTTC
CDR3aa: CASSPGQGNGYTF

v_gene: TRBV13
d_gene: .
abundance: .
j_gene: TRBJ1-1
len: 16
CDR3nt: TGTGCCAGCAGCTTGTGGGAAGTTCTTAAGAGCAGTGAAGCTTTCTTT
CDR3aa: CASSLWEVLKSSEAFF

v_gene: TRBV19
d_gene: TRBD2
abundance: .
j_gene: TRBJ2-1
len: 16
CDR3nt: TGTGCCAGTAGTAACCTAGCGGGAATGGGACGCAATGAGCAGTTCTTC
CDR3aa: CASSNLAGMGRNEQFF

v_gene: TRBV4-3
d_gene: TRBD2
abundance: .
j_gene: TRBJ2-1
len: 15
CDR3nt: TGCGCCAGCAGCCGCCGACTAGCGGGAGTATATGAGCAGTTCTTC
CDR3aa: CASSRRLAGVYEQFF